The source of this TCR beta chain is a study of T cells after yellow fever vaccination. This CDR3 has 14 residues. V was cut by 2 bases and J by 4 bases, with 9 bases left in between. The V gene's germline CDR1 is SGHTA and CDR2 FQGTGA. A universal primer site and UMIs were added as TCR cDNA was made by 5'RACE template switching. From the 5' RACE reads, TCRdb called clonotypes with MiXCR, one entry per CDR3 protein. The table records around 500,000 distinct CDR3 sequences, 20% to 25% of them present only once. A word on this clonotype: Its cognate antigen is unknown.

Overall study results and limits: Among primary-vaccination clones, most reappeared after the booster, at 95% to 96% for CD4 and about 90% for CD8. Overlap between CD4 and CD8 compartments was detected for a small share of clonotypes.

This specimen consisted of PBMCs, obtained roughly 20 days after the first yellow fever vaccination. The gene calls are TRBV7-3 and TRBJ2-1; D is uncertain. The receptor was isolated from a man aged 18 to 29 who received the YFV17D yellow fever vaccine. The CDR3: CASSLHSEYNEQFF. The DNA for the CDR3 is TGTGCCAGCAGCTTACATAGTGAATACAATGAGCAGTTCTTC.